These 20 T cell receptor beta chains originate from one sample sequenced in a study of blood T cells in healthy people across ages. Sample-barcoded 5' priming and a J-beta primer mix drove a second PCR of roughly 6 to 12 cycles. TCRdb passed the 5' RACE reads through MiXCR, listing each CDR3 protein once. The table lists about 1.5 million distinct CDR3 sequences, 35% to 45% of them singletons, with approximately 4.1% in the top ten. Source material: blood. The source of these receptors is a young woman in good health.

This chain links TRBV29-1 with TRBJ1-5, with unresolved D. V lost 7 bases to trimming and J lost 3 bases, with 13 bases between them. The germline CDR1 and CDR2 sequences are SQVTM and ANQGSEA. The CDR3 totals 13 residues. The chain's CDR3 is CSAANSDNQPQHF. The CDR3 DNA is TGCAGCGCTGCGAACAGTGACAATCAGCCCCAGCATTTT.

The chain links TRBV9 to TRBJ2-1, with no clear D. Trimming took off 0 bases at V and 1 base at J, with 8 bases between the two ends. This CDR3 is 15 amino acids long. CDR1 and CDR2 (germline): SGDLS, YYNGEE. DNA for the CDR3: TGTGCCAGCAGCGTAGGCGTAAGGTCCTACAATGAGCAGTTCTTC. Its protein product is CASSVGVRSYNEQFF. The variable domain in full, completed from reference TRBV9 and TRBJ2-1, reads DSGVTQTPKHLITATGQRVTLRCSPRSGDLSVYWYQQSLDQGLQFLIQYYNGEERAKGNILERFSAQQFPDLHSELNLSSLELGDSALYFCASSVGVRSYNEQFFGPGTRLTVL.

This clonotype was seen more than once but under ten times. The chain joins TRBV2 to TRBJ1-5; D is possibly TRBD1 (6 bases). The CDR3 spans 17 residues. The germline gives CDR1 SNHLY, CDR2 FYNNEI. V was cut by 5 bases and J by 0 bases, with 17 bases left in between. CDR3 in DNA: TGTGCCAGCAGTAAACAGGGAAGTGGTGTTAGCAATCAGCCCCAGCATTTT. Protein product: CASSKQGSGVSNQPQHF.

J is TRBJ2-1 and V is TRBV29-1, with 11 bases identical to TRBD2. The CDR3 covers 17 residues. Germline CDR1 and CDR2: SQVTM and ANQGSEA. J was trimmed by 4 bases and V by 7 bases; bases with no gene match: 15. CDR3 DNA: TGCAGCGGCTCGCTACTAGCGGGGGAGCTATATTACAATGAGCAGTTCTTC. Translating gives CSGSLLAGELYYNEQFF.

The chain links TRBV6-1 to TRBJ2-1, with D maybe TRBD1 (6 bases). This CDR3 comprises 15 residues. V lost 8 bases to trimming and J lost 5 bases, with 19 bases between them. The germline V gene has CDR1 MNHNS and CDR2 SASEGT. The CDR3 sequence: CASGDRTSGNNEQFF. The CDR3 DNA sequence: TGTGCCAGCGGAGACAGGACTTCGGGGAACAATGAGCAGTTCTTC.

A few counts support this clonotype. The CDR3 loop is CASSLDRAVITDTQYF. The CDR3 nucleotides are TGTGCCAGCAGTCTGGACCGGGCGGTGATCACAGATACGCAGTATTTT. This chain uses TRBV6-2 or TRBV6-3 with TRBJ2-3; D remains ambiguous. The germline V and J ends were trimmed by 5 bases and 2 bases, with 17 bases remaining between them. The CDR3 runs 16 residues. The germline V gene has CDR1 MNHEY and CDR2 SVGEGT.

Only one count was recorded for this clonotype. The chain employs TRBV7-2 and TRBJ1-2, with D perhaps TRBD1 (5 bases). This CDR3 contains 15 residues. The germline V gene has CDR1 SGHTA and CDR2 FQGNSA. V was shortened by 1 base and J by 5 bases, with 14 bases between the two germline ends. CDR3 sequence reads: CASSLVIGDPYGYTF. The DNA of the CDR3 is TGTGCCAGCAGCTTAGTCATAGGGGACCCGTATGGCTACACCTTC.

The V call is TRBV4-3, the J call TRBJ2-4; 13 nucleotides match TRBD2. The CDR3 runs to 15 residues. V shed 5 bases, J shed 13 bases, and the junction held 11 bases outside the gene matches. CDR1 is LGHNA, CDR2 YSLEER, per germline. CDR3 sequence: CASSSRTSGRGEQYF. Written as DNA, the CDR3 is TGCGCCAGCAGCTCCCGGACTAGCGGGAGAGGTGAGCAGTACTTC.

V and J are TRBV15 and TRBJ2-1; TRBD1 or TRBD2 may be the D gene (6 bases each). Germline CDR1 and CDR2: LNHNV and YYDKDF (reference sequence). This CDR3 is built from 17 residues. V lost 0 bases and J lost 9, with 21 bases in between. CDR3: CATSREASGAGYGEQFF. CDR3 bases: TGTGCCACCAGCAGAGAAGCGTCGGGGGCCGGCTATGGTGAGCAGTTCTTC.

This clonotype was seen a few times. The chain carries TRBV2 and TRBJ2-5; 10 bases map to TRBD2. This CDR3 is 15 amino acids long. The V gene's germline CDR1 is SNHLY and CDR2 FYNNEI. J gave up 5 bases and V 5 bases, and 8 bases lay outside the gene matches. CDR3 nucleotides: TGTGCCAGCAGTACCCCTAGCGGGAGTCTGGAGACCCAGTACTTC. Translation gives CASSTPSGSLETQYF.

This clonotype was seen many times. V and J are TRBV7-8 and TRBJ1-5, with D perhaps matching TRBD1 (6 bases). CDR3 length equals 17 residues. The germline V gene encodes CDR1 SGHVS and CDR2 FQNEAQ. V shed 3 bases and J shed 2 bases, with 17 bases lying between them. Written as DNA, the CDR3 is TGTGCCAGCAGCTTTAGGGCGAGACAGGCGGGCAATCAGCCCCAGCATTTT. This gives the protein CASSFRARQAGNQPQHF.

This clonotype has a handful of counts. The V and J genes are TRBV7-2 and TRBJ2-1, with 7 bases matching TRBD2. Germline CDR1 reads SGHTA; CDR2 reads FQGNSA. The CDR3 covers 12 residues. Unmatched junction bases numbered 7, after V lost 5 bases and J lost 12 bases. The CDR3 nucleotides are TGTGCCAGCAGCCGACGGGGGGACTCGCAGTTCTTC. This gives the protein CASSRRGDSQFF.

The J gene is TRBJ1-5, the V gene TRBV20-1, with D uncertain. CDR3 length: 16 residues. Germline values: CDR1 DFQATT, CDR2 SNEGSKA (reference sequence). Trimming left V 3 bases short and J 3 bases short, with 18 bases between. Here the CDR3 reads CSASLPHGSLNQPQHF. DNA for the CDR3: TGCAGTGCTAGTCTCCCCCACGGCAGCCTCAATCAGCCCCAGCATTTT.

This clonotype turned up a few times. The rearrangement uses TRBV5-4 and TRBJ2-7; D is uncertain. Germline CDR1 is SGHNT and CDR2 is YYREEE (reference sequence). Between the trimmed V and J ends, which lost 4 bases and 4 bases, there was a span of 15 bases. There are 14 residues in the CDR3. In DNA form, the CDR3 reads TGTGCCAGCAGCCTTGGACGGAATTATTACGAGCAGTACTTC. This encodes CASSLGRNYYEQYF.

This clonotype appeared a single time. This chain links TRBV29-1 with TRBJ1-2; possibly TRBD1 for D (6 bases). The germline V and J ends were trimmed by 4 bases and 6 bases, with 12 bases remaining between them. Germline CDR1 and CDR2: SQVTM and ANQGSEA. The CDR3 is 12 amino acids. CDR3 nucleotide sequence: TGCAGCGTTGGACAGGCCCCCAATGGCTACACCTTC. Protein product: CSVGQAPNGYTF.

This clonotype occurred a few times. The rearrangement joins TRBV29-1 to TRBJ1-5; 9 bases map to TRBD1. CDR3 length: 12 amino acids. V trimming: 4 bases; J trimming: 7 bases; junction bases outside the gene matches: 2. The germline gives CDR1 SQVTM, CDR2 ANQGSEA. The CDR3 DNA reads as TGCAGCGTTGGGGACAGGGACCAGCCCCAGCATTTT. This translates into CSVGDRDQPQHF.

V is TRBV20-1 and J is TRBJ2-1; 8 bases map to TRBD2. Germline V CDR1 and CDR2: DFQATT, SNEGSKA (reference sequence). V lost 4 bases, J lost 13 bases, and 15 bases stayed unmatched. The CDR3 sequence is 14 residues long. The CDR3 sequence: CSAKTSASPRTQFF. In DNA form, the CDR3 reads TGCAGTGCTAAGACTAGCGCAAGTCCACGGACCCAGTTCTTC.

The chain combines TRBV20-1 with TRBJ1-2; TRBD1 matches 12 bases. This CDR3 is 15 amino acids long. CDR1 is DFQATT, CDR2 SNEGSKA, per germline (reference sequence). V shed 5 bases and J 8 bases; nucleotides not matched to a gene: 12. CDR3 nucleotides: TGCAGTGCTTCCGGGACAGGGGGCAATAAGGACGGCTACACCTTC. As protein: CSASGTGGNKDGYTF.

V and J are TRBV20-1 and TRBJ1-6; D is perhaps TRBD1 (5 bases). The V end lost 3 bases, the J end lost 7 bases, and 13 bases lay between the germline ends. This CDR3 spans 14 amino acids. Germline CDR1 DFQATT, CDR2 SNEGSKA (reference sequence). The CDR3 DNA sequence: TGCAGTGCTAGTGGGAGAGGGGCGAATTCACCCCTCCACTTT. Translated, it gives CSASGRGANSPLHF.

This clonotype was seen a single time. The chain carries TRBV28 and TRBJ1-3, with TRBD1 identical over 7 bases. The junction had 9 bases not matched to a gene; V was cut back by 6 bases and J by 4 bases. CDR1 and CDR2 (germline): MDHEN, SYDVKM. The CDR3 consists of 15 residues. DNA for the CDR3: TGTGCCAGCAGCACGGGACAGTTTACAGGAAACACCATATATTTT. Protein product: CASSTGQFTGNTIYF.